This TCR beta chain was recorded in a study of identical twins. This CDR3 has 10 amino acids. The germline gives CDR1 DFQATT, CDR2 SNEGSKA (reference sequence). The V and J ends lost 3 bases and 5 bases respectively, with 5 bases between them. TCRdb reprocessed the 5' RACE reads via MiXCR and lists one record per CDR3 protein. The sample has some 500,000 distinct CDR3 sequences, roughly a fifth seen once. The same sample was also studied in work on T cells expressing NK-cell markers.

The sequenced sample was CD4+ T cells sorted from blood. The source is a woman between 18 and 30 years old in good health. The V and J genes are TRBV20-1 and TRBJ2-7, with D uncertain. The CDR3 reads CSARWDEQYF. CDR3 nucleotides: TGCAGTGCTAGGTGGGACGAGCAGTACTTC.